This T cell receptor beta chain emerged from a study of tumor and adjacent non-tumor tissue in lung cancer. Findings and limits, study-wide: Compared with tumor, normal lung showed significantly lower TCR diversity. Tumor repertoires had a smaller top 100 clone share than normal lung.

TCRbeta libraries were built with three rounds of nested PCR, modified from ARM-PCR. TCRdb re-called the multiplex PCR reads through MiXCR, storing one row per CDR3 protein. This table has some 93,000 distinct CDR3 sequences, about 66% appearing once. V lost 2 bases, J lost 6 bases, and 8 bases lay in between. The CDR3 has 13 residues. The germline gives CDR1 SEHNR, CDR2 FQNEAQ (reference sequence). This clonotype was detected many times. What it binds is unknown. This sample's RNA came from whole unsorted tissue. The TCR originated in a man aged 55 to 70 with non-small cell lung cancer. The material sequenced was lung tumor tissue. The chain carries TRBV7-9 and TRBJ2-1; D remains ambiguous. The DNA for the CDR3 is TGTGCCAGCAGCTTATCGCAGATCAATGAGCAGTTCTTC. Encoded protein: CASSLSQINEQFF. Using reference TRBV7-9 and TRBJ2-1 for the parts outside the CDR3, the full variable domain is DTGVSQNPRHKITKRGQNVTFRCDPISEHNRLYWYRQTLGQGPEFLTYFQNEAQLEKSRLLSDRFSAERPKGSFSTLEIQRTEQGDSAMYLCASSLSQINEQFFGPGTRLTVL.